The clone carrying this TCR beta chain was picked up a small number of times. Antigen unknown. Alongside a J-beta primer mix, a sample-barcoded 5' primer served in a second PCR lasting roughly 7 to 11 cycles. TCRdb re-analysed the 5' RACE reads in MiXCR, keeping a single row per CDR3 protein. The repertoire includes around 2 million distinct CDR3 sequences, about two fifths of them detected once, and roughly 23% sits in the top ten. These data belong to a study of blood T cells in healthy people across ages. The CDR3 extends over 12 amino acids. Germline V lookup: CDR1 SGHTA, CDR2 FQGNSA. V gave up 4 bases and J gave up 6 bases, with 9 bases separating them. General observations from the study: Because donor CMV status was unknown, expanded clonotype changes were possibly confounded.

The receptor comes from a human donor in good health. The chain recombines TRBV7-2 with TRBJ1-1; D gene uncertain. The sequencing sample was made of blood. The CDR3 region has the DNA TGTGCCAGCAGCTATAATTCCCCTGAAGCTTTCTTT. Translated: CASSYNSPEAFF.